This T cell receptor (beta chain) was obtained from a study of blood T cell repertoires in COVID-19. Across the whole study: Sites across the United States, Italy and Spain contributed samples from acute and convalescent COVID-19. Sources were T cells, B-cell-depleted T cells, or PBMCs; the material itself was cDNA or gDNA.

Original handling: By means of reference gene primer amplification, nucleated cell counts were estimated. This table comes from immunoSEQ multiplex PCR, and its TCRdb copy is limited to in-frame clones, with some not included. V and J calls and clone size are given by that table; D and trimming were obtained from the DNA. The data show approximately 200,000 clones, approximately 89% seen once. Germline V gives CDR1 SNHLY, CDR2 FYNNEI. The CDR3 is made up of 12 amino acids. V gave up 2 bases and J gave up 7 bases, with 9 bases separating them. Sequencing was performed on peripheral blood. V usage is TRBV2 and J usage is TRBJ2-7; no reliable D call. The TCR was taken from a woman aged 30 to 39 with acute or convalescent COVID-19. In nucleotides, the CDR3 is TGTGCCAGCAGTGAAAGGAGTATTGAGCAGTACTTC. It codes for CASSERSIEQYF.